Sequencing of this TCR beta chain was carried out in a study of shared clonotypes between healthy human individuals. Study-wide points: The low donor count limited represented genetic and exposure-history diversity.

Every subset had its genomic DNA shared out evenly among several immunoSEQ plates. Clones were read by immunoSEQ multiplex PCR, and TCRdb kept only the in-frame ones, dropping some. The repertoire has roughly 2 million clones, 95% of them found once; the top ten carry over 0.1%. Regarding this clone: Antigen unknown.

The J segment lost 8 bases and the V segment lost 3 bases, leaving 7 bases of the junction unmatched. The CDR3 runs 14 residues. Germline CDR1 and CDR2: SGDLS and YYNGEE. V and J are TRBV9 and TRBJ1-2; TRBD1 agrees at 10 bases. The clonotype originates from a man between 18 and 35 years old in good health. Sample: naive CD4+ T cells sorted from blood. The subset here: CD45RA+ positively selected. The CDR3 DNA sequence: TGTGCCAGCAGCGCCACCGGGACAGGGGACGGCTACACCTTC. This translates into CASSATGTGDGYTF.